The 27 T cell receptor beta chains given below trace back to one sample, sequenced in a study of CD8+ T cells in alopecia areata. The treatment was: oral pan-JAK inhibitor, 5-10 mg twice daily. Sequencing templates came from extracted RNA that was reverse transcribed into cDNA. The protocol was immunoSEQ multiplex PCR, while the TCRdb copy is restricted to in-frame clones and leaves out a portion. The table shows over 150,000 clones, with 55% to 75% occurring only once. This sample comprised CD4+ T cells sorted from blood, obtained at week 24, from a patient treated with tofacitinib. The receptor source for this set is a human donor with alopecia areata.

This clone is a singleton in its sample. The rearrangement links TRBV10-2 to TRBJ2-2, with 7 bases fitting TRBD2. After removal of 3 bases from V and 3 bases from J, the junction contained 4 bases not matched to a gene. Germline-derived CDR1 and CDR2 are WSHSY and SAAADI. This CDR3 has 15 amino acids. DNA of the CDR3: TGCGCCAGCAGTGACCGCGGGAGATACACCGGGGAGCTGTTTTTT. It codes for CASSDRGRYTGELFF.

V is TRBV27 and J is TRBJ2-7; tentative D call: TRBD1 (6 bases). V lost 6 bases and J 0 bases, leaving 15 bases between the germline ends. The V gene's germline CDR1 is MNHEY and CDR2 SMNVEV (reference sequence). This CDR3 comprises 15 residues. CDR3 sequence (DNA): TGTGCCAGCAGAAAGGGACACCGCTCCTCCTACGAGCAGTACTTC. Encoded protein: CASRKGHRSSYEQYF.

A remark on this clone: At one boundary the junction diverges from the germline segment, which might be a read error. In nucleotides, the CDR3 is TGTGCCAGCAGCCAAGATAGCAGGACGCAGGATGGCTACACCTTC. Translated, it gives CASSQDSRTQDGYTF. V and J are TRBV4-1 and TRBJ1-2; unclear D gene. Germline assignment: CDR1 MGHRA and CDR2 YSYEKL. This CDR3 has 15 amino acids.

The CDR3 region is CASSSSRDSYNEQFF. CDR3 sequence (DNA): TGTGCCAGCAGCTCCTCACGGGACAGCTACAATGAGCAGTTCTTC. J is TRBJ2-1 and V is TRBV7-8; 7 bases match TRBD1. Germline V gives CDR1 SGHVS, CDR2 FQNEAQ. V lost 4 bases, J lost 3 bases, and 6 bases stayed unmatched. The CDR3 loop spans 15 amino acids.

The chain combines TRBV29-1 with TRBJ1-1; TRBD1 matches 7 bases. V dropped 7 bases and J dropped 6; count of bases not matched to a gene: 11. The germline V gene encodes CDR1 SQVTM and CDR2 ANQGSEA. The CDR3 is 13 amino acids. The CDR3 nucleotides read TGCAGCGGCCGCGGACAGGAGATGTCTGAAGCTTTCTTT. Protein product: CSGRGQEMSEAFF.

This chain connects TRBV30 to TRBJ1-5; D is ambiguous. Germline V gene data show CDR1 as GTSNPN and CDR2 as SVGIG (reference sequence). The CDR3 has 13 residues. V was clipped by 2 bases and J by 4 bases, with 9 bases between them. CDR3 region: CAWSPFMNQPQHF. Here the CDR3 DNA reads TGTGCCTGGAGTCCATTCATGAATCAGCCCCAGCATTTT.

The rearrangement links TRBV14 to TRBJ1-1, with unresolved D. The germline V gene has CDR1 SGHDN and CDR2 FVKESK. With 5 bases removed from V and 1 base from J, the gap between germline ends came to 8 bases. CDR3 length: 13 residues. CDR3 amino acids: CASSLQRNTEAFF. CDR3 DNA sequence: TGTGCCAGCAGCTTACAGCGGAACACTGAAGCTTTCTTT.

V gene TRBV2 combines with J gene TRBJ1-2; D is perhaps TRBD1 (6 bases). The V gene's germline CDR1 is SNHLY and CDR2 FYNNEI. This CDR3 has 15 amino acids. Trimming removed 1 base at V and 0 bases at J, with 9 bases between. The CDR3 loop is CASSEEGGTNYGYTF. The CDR3 DNA is TGTGCCAGCAGTGAAGAGGGGGGTACTAACTATGGCTACACCTTC. Combining the CDR3 with reference TRBV2 and TRBJ1-2 gives the whole variable domain EPEVTQTPSHQVTQMGQEVILRCVPISNHLYFYWYRQILGQKVEFLVSFYNNEISEKSEIFDDQFSVERPDGSNFTLKIRSTKLEDSAMYFCASSEEGGTNYGYTFGSGTRLTVV.

The V and J genes are TRBV15 and TRBJ1-4; D is unresolved. The V end was cut by 6 bases, the J end by 5 bases, with 10 bases between. The CDR3 loop spans 13 amino acids. CDR1 is LNHNV and CDR2 is YYDKDF in the germline V gene (reference sequence). CDR3 sequence (DNA): TGTGCCACCAGTTTACAGTTCAATGAAAAACTGTTTTTT. This codes for CATSLQFNEKLFF.

This chain uses TRBV11-1 with TRBJ2-5; 8 nucleotides line up with TRBD1. Germline V gene data show CDR1 as SGHAT and CDR2 as FQDESV (reference sequence). With 5 bases clipped from V and 2 bases from J, the junction kept 10 bases outside the gene matches. The CDR3 consists of 16 residues. CDR3 sequence reads: CASSPRQTGAQETQYF. DNA of the CDR3: TGTGCCAGCAGCCCTCGTCAGACAGGGGCTCAAGAGACCCAGTACTTC.

The genes are TRBV30 and TRBJ1-1, with D maybe TRBD1 (5 bases). The CDR3 covers 14 residues. Germline CDR1 is GTSNPN and CDR2 is SVGIG (reference sequence). V lost 5 bases, J lost 1 base, and 14 bases lay in between. The CDR3: CAWAPKGSNTEAFF. For the CDR3, the DNA is TGTGCCTGGGCCCCGAAGGGGTCGAACACTGAAGCTTTCTTT.

The rearrangement links TRBV27 to TRBJ2-2; 8 bases match TRBD1. V dropped 6 bases and J dropped 1; count of bases not matched to a gene: 1. CDR3 size: 14 residues. Germline lookup yields CDR1 MNHEY and CDR2 SMNVEV (reference sequence). The CDR3 here is CASRDRENTGELFF. For the CDR3, the DNA is TGTGCCAGCAGGGACAGGGAGAACACCGGGGAGCTGTTTTTT.

Only one count was recorded for this clone. The rearrangement uses TRBV11-1 and TRBJ2-5; tentative D call: TRBD2 (5 bases). The CDR3 loop spans 14 amino acids. Germline CDR1 SGHAT, CDR2 FQDESV (reference sequence). V was pared by 10 bases and J by 3 bases, with 18 bases between. The CDR3 region is CATAVPGLKETQYF. DNA for the CDR3: TGTGCCACAGCAGTTCCGGGATTGAAAGAGACCCAGTACTTC.

The J gene is TRBJ2-7, the V gene TRBV7-9; 8 positions match TRBD2. CDR1 is SEHNR and CDR2 is FQNEAQ in the germline V gene (reference sequence). V was pared by 1 base and J by 6 bases, with 11 bases of the junction left unmatched. The CDR3 spans 16 residues. Written as DNA, the CDR3 is TGTGCCAGCAGCTTAGGAGTGGGGACTAGTTCCGGCGAGCAGTACTTC. It specifies CASSLGVGTSSGEQYF.

This clone was detected only once. The chain carries TRBV5-1 and TRBJ2-2; D may match TRBD1 or TRBD2 (6 bases each). CDR3 length: 15 residues. Germline V gene lookup returns CDR1 SGHRS and CDR2 YFSETQ. V was trimmed by 0 bases and J by 6 bases, leaving 12 bases between them. CDR3 in DNA: TGCGCCAGCAGCTTGGTGGCAGGGGAGGCCGGGGAGCTGTTTTTT. It encodes CASSLVAGEAGELFF.

This clone came up a few times. This chain uses TRBV7-8 with TRBJ2-2; possible D gene TRBD2, 5 bases. The CDR3 totals 15 residues. V lost 2 bases to trimming and J lost 0 bases, with 7 bases between them. Germline V gene data show CDR1 as SGHVS and CDR2 as FQNEAQ. CDR3 residues: CASSLHGANTGELFF. The CDR3 region has the DNA TGTGCCAGCAGCTTACACGGGGCGAACACCGGGGAGCTGTTTTTT.

The rearrangement links TRBV29-1 to TRBJ2-7; perhaps TRBD2 as D (5 bases). CDR1 is SQVTM and CDR2 is ANQGSEA in the germline V gene. This CDR3 spans 10 amino acids. The CDR3 reads CAVGAYEQYF. The CDR3 region has the DNA TGCGCGGTCGGGGCCTACGAGCAGTACTTC.

The chain has TRBV4-2 and TRBJ2-2; possible D gene TRBD1, 6 bases. This CDR3 is built from 16 residues. The V end lost 8 bases, the J end lost 3 bases, and 19 bases lay between the germline ends. Germline CDR1 and CDR2: LGHNA and YNFKEQ. CDR3 residues: CASGWRRGSDTGELFF. The CDR3 region has the DNA TGTGCCAGCGGGTGGAGAAGGGGGTCGGACACCGGGGAGCTGTTTTTT.

This clone turned up a few times. Other DNA sequences in this sample translate to the same CDR3. This chain uses TRBV29-1 with TRBJ2-5, with D possibly TRBD1 on 5 matching bases. Germline V gene data show CDR1 as SQVTM and CDR2 as ANQGSEA. The V gene lost 6 bases and the J gene lost 0 bases, with 8 bases spanning the gap. There are 12 residues in the CDR3. The CDR3 loop is CSVRTNQETQYF. CDR3 nucleotide sequence: TGCAGCGTGCGGACAAACCAAGAGACCCAGTACTTC.

This rearrangement joins TRBV5-5 to TRBJ2-5; D possibly corresponds to TRBD1 (5 bases). Germline CDR1 reads SGHKS; CDR2 reads YYEKEE (reference sequence). The V end lost 4 bases, the J end lost 7 bases, and 14 bases lay between the germline ends. CDR3 length equals 13 residues. The CDR3 bases are TGTGCCAGCAGCCTGGATGTTAGGGGGACCCAGTACTTC. As protein: CASSLDVRGTQYF. The entire variable domain, with the rest obtained from reference TRBV5-5 and TRBJ2-5, is as follows: DAGVTQSPTHLIKTRGQQVTLRCSPISGHKSVSWYQQVLGQGPQFIFQYYEKEERGRGNFPDRFSARQFPNYSSELNVNALLLGDSALYLCASSLDVRGTQYFGPGTRLLVL.

This chain joins TRBV19 and TRBJ1-2; no definite D call. CDR3 length: 12 amino acids. Trimming removed 9 bases at V and 7 bases at J, with 15 bases between. In germline, CDR1 is LNHDA, CDR2 SQIVND (reference sequence). CDR3 in amino acids: CASSTRSGGYTF. The CDR3 nucleotides read TGTGCCAGCTCCACAAGGTCTGGTGGCTACACCTTC.

Only one count was recorded for this clone. This chain connects TRBV29-1 to TRBJ2-3, with 8 bases matching TRBD1. The CDR3 contains 12 residues. V shed 8 bases and J 7 bases; nucleotides not matched to a gene: 8. Germline lookup yields CDR1 SQVTM and CDR2 ANQGSEA. The CDR3 reads CSLEQGANTQYF. DNA of the CDR3: TGCAGCCTAGAGCAGGGGGCAAATACGCAGTATTTT.

This clone was counted a single time. The CDR3 DNA sequence: TGCGCCAGCAGCTTGGGACAGGGGTTTGGTACGCAGTATTTT. Encoded protein: CASSLGQGFGTQYF. V usage is TRBV5-1 and J usage is TRBJ2-3, with 8 bases fitting TRBD1. This CDR3 is 14 amino acids long. J lost 8 bases, V lost 0 bases, and 5 bases had no gene match. CDR1 and CDR2 (germline): SGHRS, YFSETQ.

The sample holds a few counts of this clone. The rearrangement links TRBV20-1 to TRBJ2-4; tentatively, D is TRBD2 (6 bases). V gave up 3 bases and J gave up 9 bases, with 9 bases separating them. The germline CDR1 and CDR2 sequences are DFQATT and SNEGSKA (reference sequence). The CDR3 is made up of 11 amino acids. DNA for the CDR3: TGCAGTGCTAGGGAGGGCACCATTCAGTACTTC. Protein sequence: CSAREGTIQYF.

The chain employs TRBV4-2 and TRBJ2-5; D not certain. Germline V gene sequence: CDR1 LGHNA, CDR2 YNFKEQ. The V end lost 0 bases, the J end lost 4 bases, and 6 bases lay between the germline ends. The CDR3 is made up of 13 amino acids. In nucleotides, the CDR3 is TGTGCCAGCAGCCAAGACACCCGAGAGACCCAGTACTTC. Translating gives CASSQDTRETQYF.

The rearrangement uses TRBV4-1 and TRBJ2-7; 10 nucleotides agree with TRBD2. The V and J ends lost 2 bases and 1 base, in that order; junction bases with no gene match: 11. Germline V gene lookup returns CDR1 MGHRA and CDR2 YSYEKL. CDR3 length: 18 amino acids. The CDR3 DNA sequence: TGCGCCAGCAGCCAACCACGAGCGGGGGGGCCTAGATCCTACGAGCAGTACTTC. Its translation: CASSQPRAGGPRSYEQYF.

The rearrangement joins TRBV7-9 to TRBJ2-7; TRBD1 agrees at 9 bases. The CDR3 loop spans 15 amino acids. The germline V gene has CDR1 SEHNR and CDR2 FQNEAQ (reference sequence). J gave up 6 bases and V 5 bases, and 11 bases lay outside the gene matches. The CDR3 loop reads CASSPTRTGEREQYF. CDR3 sequence (DNA): TGTGCCAGCAGCCCGACCCGGACAGGGGAGCGCGAGCAGTACTTC.